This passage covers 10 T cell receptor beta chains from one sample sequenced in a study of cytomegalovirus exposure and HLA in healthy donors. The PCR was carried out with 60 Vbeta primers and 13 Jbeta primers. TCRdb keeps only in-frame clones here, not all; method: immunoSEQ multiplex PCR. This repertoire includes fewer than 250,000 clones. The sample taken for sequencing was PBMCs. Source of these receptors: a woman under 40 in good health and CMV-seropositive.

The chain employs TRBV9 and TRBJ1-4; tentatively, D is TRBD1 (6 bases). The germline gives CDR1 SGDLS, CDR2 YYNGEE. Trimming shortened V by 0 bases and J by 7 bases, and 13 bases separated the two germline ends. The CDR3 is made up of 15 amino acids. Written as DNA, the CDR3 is TGTGCCAGCAGCGTAGGCGGGGGCGCGAGTGAAAAACTGTTTTTT. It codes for CASSVGGGASEKLFF.

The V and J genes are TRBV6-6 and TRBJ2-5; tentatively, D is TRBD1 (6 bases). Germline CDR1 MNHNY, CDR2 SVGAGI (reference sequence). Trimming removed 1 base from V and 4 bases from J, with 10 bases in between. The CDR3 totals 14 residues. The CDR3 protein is CASSYFQGGETQYF. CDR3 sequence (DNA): TGTGCCAGCAGTTACTTTCAAGGGGGAGAGACCCAGTACTTC.

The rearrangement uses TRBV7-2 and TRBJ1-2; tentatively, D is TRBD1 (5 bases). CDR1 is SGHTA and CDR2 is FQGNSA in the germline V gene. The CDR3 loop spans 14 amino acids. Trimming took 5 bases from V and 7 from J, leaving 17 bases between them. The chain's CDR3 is CASSPPRGSSGYTF. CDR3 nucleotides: TGTGCCAGCAGCCCCCCCCGGGGGAGTAGTGGCTACACCTTC.

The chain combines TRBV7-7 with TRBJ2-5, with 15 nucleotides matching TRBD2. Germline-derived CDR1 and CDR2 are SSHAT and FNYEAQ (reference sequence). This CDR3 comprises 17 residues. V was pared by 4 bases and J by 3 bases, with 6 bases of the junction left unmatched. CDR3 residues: CASSSRTSGRGEETQYF. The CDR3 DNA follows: TGTGCCAGCAGCTCCCGGACTAGCGGGAGGGGCGAAGAGACCCAGTACTTC. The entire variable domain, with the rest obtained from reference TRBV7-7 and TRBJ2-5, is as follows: GAGVSQSPRYKVTKRGQDVTLRCDPISSHATLYWYQQALGQGPEFLTYFNYEAQPDKSGLPSDRFSAERPEGSISTLTIQRTEQRDSAMYRCASSSRTSGRGEETQYFGPGTRLLVL.

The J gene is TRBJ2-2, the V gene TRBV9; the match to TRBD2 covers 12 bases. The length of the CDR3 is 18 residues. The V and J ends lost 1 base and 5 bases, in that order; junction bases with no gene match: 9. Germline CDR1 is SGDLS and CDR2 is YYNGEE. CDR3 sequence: CASSVNSLAGGKTGELFF. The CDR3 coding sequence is TGTGCCAGCAGCGTAAATTCCCTAGCGGGAGGGAAAACCGGGGAGCTGTTTTTT. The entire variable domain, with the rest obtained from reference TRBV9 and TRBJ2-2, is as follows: DSGVTQTPKHLITATGQRVTLRCSPRSGDLSVYWYQQSLDQGLQFLIQYYNGEERAKGNILERFSAQQFPDLHSELNLSSLELGDSALYFCASSVNSLAGGKTGELFFGEGSRLTVL.

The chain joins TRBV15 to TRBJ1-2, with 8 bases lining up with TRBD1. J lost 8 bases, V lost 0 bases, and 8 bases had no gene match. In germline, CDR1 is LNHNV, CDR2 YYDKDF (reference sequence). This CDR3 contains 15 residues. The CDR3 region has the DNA TGTGCCACCAGCAGAGATTACGGACAGGGATACGGCTACACCTTC. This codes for CATSRDYGQGYGYTF.

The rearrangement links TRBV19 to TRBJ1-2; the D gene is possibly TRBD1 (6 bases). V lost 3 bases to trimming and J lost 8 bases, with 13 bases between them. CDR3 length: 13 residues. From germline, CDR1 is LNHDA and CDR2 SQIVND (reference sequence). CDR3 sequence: CASSITGPGGYTF. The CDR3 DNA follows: TGTGCCAGTAGTATCACAGGGCCCGGCGGCTACACCTTC.

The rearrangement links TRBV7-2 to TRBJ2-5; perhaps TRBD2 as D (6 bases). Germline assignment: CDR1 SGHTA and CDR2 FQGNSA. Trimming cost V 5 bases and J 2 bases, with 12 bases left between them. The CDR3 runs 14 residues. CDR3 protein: CASSQDYLQETQYF. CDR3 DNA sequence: TGTGCCAGCAGCCAGGACTATCTTCAAGAGACCCAGTACTTC.

CDR3 residues: CACGLPGQGNTIYF. The CDR3 DNA reads as TGTGCCTGCGGACTACCAGGGCAAGGAAACACCATATATTTT. The V and J genes are TRBV7-9 and TRBJ1-3; maybe TRBD1 (5 bases). The V and J ends lost 11 bases and 4 bases respectively, with 18 bases between them. Germline CDR1 and CDR2: SEHNR and FQNEAQ (reference sequence). The CDR3 length is 14 residues.

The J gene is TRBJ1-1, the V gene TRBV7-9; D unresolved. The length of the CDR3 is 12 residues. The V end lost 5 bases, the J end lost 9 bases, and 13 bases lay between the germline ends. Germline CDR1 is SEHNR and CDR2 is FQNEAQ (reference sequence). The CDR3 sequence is CASSLLNIQAFF. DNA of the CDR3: TGTGCCAGCAGCCTCCTCAACATACAAGCTTTCTTT.